This T cell receptor (beta chain) was profiled in a study of identical twins. This clonotype was found a few times. TCRdb re-called the 5' RACE reads with MiXCR, one entry per CDR3 protein. The sample lists about 290,000 distinct CDR3 sequences; roughly 9% were seen once. The V end was cut by 6 bases, the J end by 0 bases, with 9 bases between. The length of the CDR3 is 14 residues. From germline, CDR1 is MNHNS and CDR2 SASEGT. The same sample was also studied in work on yellow fever vaccine responses in identical twins.

This chain uses TRBV6-1 with TRBJ2-1, with D unclear. Sequencing was done on a sample of CD8+ T cells sorted from blood. This TCR derives from a woman between 18 and 29 years old in good health. CDR3 region: CASRVMSSYNEQFF. DNA for the CDR3: TGTGCCAGCAGGGTCATGAGCTCCTACAATGAGCAGTTCTTC.